This is a list of T cell receptor beta chains from one sample in a study of preoperative IRX-2 immunotherapy in early breast cancer. Clones were read by immunoSEQ multiplex PCR, and TCRdb kept only the in-frame ones, dropping some. The sample shows tens of thousands of clones, 90% of them seen only once. Sampling took place from a patient treated with IRX-2 immunotherapy. All receptors come from a human donor with breast cancer. Both conserved end residues are part of each CDR3. A D gene is named only where the DNA matches it firmly. The size of a clone is reported for some rows only, either as once, few or many, or as a class for expanded clones.

V,size,D,J,DNA,CDR3
TRBV14,.,TRBD2,TRBJ2-7,TGTGCCAGCAGCCAAGCGGGAGGGTCCTACGAGCAGTACTTC,CASSQAGGSYEQYF
TRBV15,.,.,TRBJ2-5,TGTGCCACCAGCAGAGATTTGGGAGGGACCCAGTACTTC,CATSRDLGGTQYF
TRBV11-3,.,.,TRBJ2-7,TGTGCCAGCAGCTTTCGGGAGATCTACGAGCAGTACTTC,CASSFREIYEQYF
TRBV18,.,TRBD1,TRBJ2-7,TGTGCCAGCTCACCTTTGGACAGGGGCGGCTACGAGCAGTACTTC,CASSPLDRGGYEQYF
TRBV19,.,TRBD1,TRBJ2-5,TGTGCCAGTAGAAAGACAGGGGGCCGGGAGACCCAGTACTTC,CASRKTGGRETQYF
TRBV28,.,.,TRBJ2-5,TGTGCCAGCAGTTCCGGGAGCCAAGAGACCCAGTACTTC,CASSSGSQETQYF
TRBV7-2,.,.,TRBJ2-7,TGTGCCAGCAGCTTCAACAGAGCCTACGAGCAGTACTTC,CASSFNRAYEQYF
TRBV5-1,.,TRBD2,TRBJ2-3,TGCGCCAGCGGGGGGACTAGCGGGAAAACAGATACGCAGTATTTT,CASGGTSGKTDTQYF
TRBV4-1,once,TRBD2,TRBJ2-5,TGCGCCAGCAGCCAAGTGGGACTAGCGGGAGTAAAGAGGGCCCAGTACTTC,CASSQVGLAGVKRAQYF
TRBV29-1,.,TRBD2,TRBJ2-1,TGCAGCGTCCTAGCGGCCTCCTACAATGAGCAGTTCTTC,CSVLAASYNEQFF
TRBV19,.,.,TRBJ1-1,TGTGCCAGTAGTATCAGGGGGAACACTGAAGCTTTCTTT,CASSIRGNTEAFF
TRBV30,once,TRBD1,TRBJ2-1,TGTGCCTGGATAGCCGGGACAGGGGTTCATGAGCAGTTCTTC,CAWIAGTGVHEQFF
TRBV6-5,.,TRBD1,TRBJ1-1,TGTGCCAGCAGTTACTTACAGGGGGCTGGTAACACTGAAGCTTTCTTT,CASSYLQGAGNTEAFF
TRBV18,.,TRBD1,TRBJ1-1,TGTGCCAGCTCACAAGGGACAGGGCTGGACACTGAAGCTTTCTTT,CASSQGTGLDTEAFF
TRBV6-6,.,.,TRBJ1-5,TGTGCCAGCACCGACGGTCAGGGTCGGCCCCAGCATTTT,CASTDGQGRPQHF
TRBV4-1,.,.,TRBJ2-5,TGCGCCAGCAGCCGTGGTATCAAACAAGAGACCCAGTACTTC,CASSRGIKQETQYF